The 30 T cell receptor beta chains below were found in one sample sequenced in a study of cytomegalovirus exposure and HLA in healthy donors. Method: immunoSEQ multiplex PCR; TCRdb's copy keeps in-frame clones and lacks some. This sample has around 250,000 clones, with around 89% found just once. Sequencing used PBMCs. Receptors originate from a woman between 18 and 30 years old in good health and CMV-seronegative.

Worth noting for this clone: This CDR3 is also generated by other DNA sequences in the sample. The chain joins TRBV6-4 to TRBJ1-5; a possible D gene is TRBD1 (6 bases). This CDR3 has 13 residues. The V and J ends lost 3 bases and 4 bases respectively, with 7 bases between them. The V gene's germline CDR1 is MRHNA and CDR2 SNTAGT. The CDR3 nucleotides read TGTGCCAGCAGTGAGGGGGCAAATCAGCCCCAGCATTTT. Residues: CASSEGANQPQHF.

V and J are TRBV10-2 and TRBJ1-1, with 8 bases aligning to TRBD1. The V gene end was trimmed by 6 bases and the J gene end by 10 bases; junction bases not matched to a gene: 7. Germline CDR1 is WSHSY and CDR2 is SAAADI. This CDR3 is built from 12 residues. CDR3 bases: TGCGCCAGCAGGGATTTACAGGGGGGAGCTTTCTTT. This translates into CASRDLQGGAFF.

This chain joins TRBV11-2 and TRBJ1-1; the D gene is possibly TRBD1 (5 bases). This CDR3 contains 15 residues. CDR1 and CDR2 from the germline V gene are SGHAT and FQNNGV. V was shortened by 8 bases and J by 3 bases, with 19 bases between the two germline ends. The CDR3 sequence: CASGLGGVGDTEAFF. DNA for the CDR3: TGTGCCAGCGGGCTCGGAGGGGTTGGGGACACTGAAGCTTTCTTT.

V and J are TRBV9 and TRBJ2-5; 8 bases are a match to TRBD1. J lost 1 base, V lost 0 bases, and 2 bases had no gene match. This CDR3 has 15 residues. Germline CDR1 is SGDLS and CDR2 is YYNGEE. The CDR3 loop is CASSVATGVQETQYF. The CDR3 DNA reads TGTGCCAGCAGCGTAGCGACAGGGGTCCAAGAGACCCAGTACTTC.

The chain has TRBV27 and TRBJ2-1; TRBD1 matches at 7 bases. The CDR3 consists of 18 residues. V gave up 4 bases and J gave up 7 bases; unmatched junction bases: 19. Germline-derived CDR1 and CDR2 are MNHEY and SMNVEV (reference sequence). CDR3 in amino acids: CASSSHLQGTVLSNEQFF. In DNA form, the CDR3 reads TGTGCCAGCAGTTCACACCTACAGGGGACCGTTCTCTCGAATGAGCAGTTCTTC.

The CDR3: CASSGRLAGGPYEQFF. CDR3 nucleotides: TGTGCCAGCAGCGGCAGGCTAGCGGGGGGGCCCTATGAGCAGTTCTTC. The rearrangement links TRBV7-9 to TRBJ2-1, with 12 bases lining up with TRBD2. Trimming at V came to 5 bases and at J to 8 bases, leaving 10 bases not matched to a gene. Germline V gene data show CDR1 as SEHNR and CDR2 as FQNEAQ (reference sequence). The CDR3 loop spans 16 amino acids.

This clone occurred once. The V and J genes are TRBV7-9 and TRBJ1-2, with TRBD1 matching 11 bases. The V segment lost 1 base and the J segment 6 bases; nucleotides outside the gene matches: 10. The length of the CDR3 is 17 residues. Germline CDR1 reads SEHNR; CDR2 reads FQNEAQ (reference sequence). The CDR3 DNA is TGTGCCAGCAGCTTAGTCGGGACAGGGGGGTTTGGCAATGGCTACACCTTC. As protein: CASSLVGTGGFGNGYTF.

The chain employs TRBV4-2 and TRBJ2-3; 10 nucleotides match TRBD2. V shed 0 bases, J shed 1 base, and the junction held 4 bases outside the gene matches. There are 17 residues in the CDR3. Per the germline V gene, CDR1 is LGHNA and CDR2 is YNFKEQ. This CDR3 reads CASSQERSGGGTDTQYF. The CDR3, as DNA: TGTGCCAGCAGCCAAGAACGGAGCGGGGGGGGCACAGATACGCAGTATTTT.

The J gene is TRBJ2-5, the V gene TRBV2, with 10 nucleotides matching TRBD1. Germline V gene data show CDR1 as SNHLY and CDR2 as FYNNEI. The CDR3 spans 16 residues. The V and J ends lost 8 bases and 2 bases, in that order; junction bases with no gene match: 11. CDR3 region: CASRTWDRGRQETQYF. The CDR3 DNA sequence: TGTGCCAGCCGGACCTGGGACAGGGGTAGGCAAGAGACCCAGTACTTC.

This clone has only one observation. The chain recombines TRBV6-1 with TRBJ2-1, with TRBD1 matching over 10 bases. The CDR3 extends over 16 amino acids. Germline V gene lookup returns CDR1 MNHNS and CDR2 SASEGT. Unmatched junction bases numbered 2, after V lost 2 bases and J lost 1 base. The CDR3 sequence: CASSEWGQGSYNEQFF. CDR3 in DNA: TGTGCCAGCAGTGAATGGGGACAGGGGTCCTACAATGAGCAGTTCTTC.

DNA of the CDR3: TGTGCCAGCAGCCAAGAGGTGTGGACAGGGGACACCGGGGAGCTGTTTTTT. This sequence encodes CASSQEVWTGDTGELFF. The rearrangement joins TRBV14 to TRBJ2-2, with TRBD1 matching over 9 bases. This CDR3 contains 17 residues. J gave up 3 bases and V 0 bases, and 5 bases lay outside the gene matches. Germline V gene lookup returns CDR1 SGHDN and CDR2 FVKESK.

The chain combines TRBV5-3 with TRBJ1-5; 8 bases agree with TRBD1. TRBV5-3 is annotated as an ORF whose role is uncertain. The CDR3 has 17 amino acids. V was pared by 4 bases and J by 2 bases, with 11 bases of the junction left unmatched. CDR3 in DNA: TGTGCCAGAAGCGAAGGCAGGGGGCACGGGGGCAATCAGCCCCAGCATTTT. As protein: CARSEGRGHGGNQPQHF.

The chain recombines TRBV25-1 with TRBJ2-3; D call uncertain. The germline CDR1 and CDR2 sequences are MGHDK and SYGVNS. The CDR3 is 14 amino acids. Trimming removed 0 bases at V and 4 bases at J, with 8 bases between. CDR3 DNA sequence: TGTGCCAGCAGTGAATATAGTGGTTCAGATACGCAGTATTTT. Translated, it gives CASSEYSGSDTQYF.

V gene TRBV5-1 combines with J gene TRBJ1-2; D is perhaps TRBD1 (6 bases). V lost 0 bases and J lost 4, with 19 bases in between. This CDR3 has 17 amino acids. The germline V gene encodes CDR1 SGHRS and CDR2 YFSETQ. Here the CDR3 reads CASSLDGGTLPGYGYTF. In DNA form, the CDR3 reads TGCGCCAGCAGCTTGGACGGGGGGACACTCCCTGGCTATGGCTACACCTTC. The entire variable domain, with the rest obtained from reference TRBV5-1 and TRBJ1-2, is as follows: KAGVTQTPRYLIKTRGQQVTLSCSPISGHRSVSWYQQTPGQGLQFLFEYFSETQRNKGNFPGRFSGRQFSNSRSEMNVSTLELGDSALYLCASSLDGGTLPGYGYTFGSGTRLTVV.

This chain links TRBV28 with TRBJ1-2; TRBD1 agrees at 7 bases. CDR1 is MDHEN, CDR2 SYDVKM, per germline. The CDR3 contains 13 residues. The junction had 5 bases not matched to a gene; V was cut back by 6 bases and J by 4 bases. The CDR3 bases are TGTGCCAGCAGGTCGACAGGGTTCTATGGCTACACCTTC. Residues: CASRSTGFYGYTF.

This chain uses TRBV9 with TRBJ2-4; 8 bases match TRBD1. Germline lookup yields CDR1 SGDLS and CDR2 YYNGEE. The trim removed 4 bases at V and 3 bases at J, leaving 6 bases unmatched. This CDR3 region has 15 residues. CDR3 in DNA: TGTGCCAGCAGCCTCGGGGACAGGAACAAAAACATTCAGTACTTC. This gives the protein CASSLGDRNKNIQYF.

V gene TRBV7-8 combines with J gene TRBJ1-1; no firm D call. Germline CDR1 reads SGHVS; CDR2 reads FQNEAQ. The CDR3 is 14 residues long. Trimming stripped 1 base from V and 3 bases from J, with 9 bases between. The CDR3 nucleotides read TGTGCCAGCAGCTTAGTAAGAGGGTACACTGAAGCTTTCTTT. Protein: CASSLVRGYTEAFF.

The V gene is TRBV10-3, the J gene TRBJ1-2, with D perhaps TRBD1 (5 bases). Per germline, CDR1 ENHRY and CDR2 SYGVKD. The CDR3 has 14 amino acids. Between the trimmed V and J ends, which lost 0 bases and 8 bases, there was a span of 13 bases. CDR3: CAISESTGEGGYTF. The CDR3 DNA reads as TGTGCCATCAGTGAGTCGACGGGGGAAGGGGGCTACACCTTC.

V usage is TRBV10-1 and J usage is TRBJ1-2, with a possible D match to TRBD1 (6 bases). The CDR3 is 13 amino acids. V dropped 4 bases and J dropped 2 bases, with 8 bases sitting between them. Germline V gives CDR1 WNHNN, CDR2 SYGVQD (reference sequence). DNA of the CDR3: TGCGCCAGCAGTGGGGGACACAACTATGGCTACACCTTC. It encodes CASSGGHNYGYTF.

The rearrangement links TRBV27 to TRBJ2-2; 9 nucleotides agree with TRBD1. Trimming took 10 bases from V and 5 from J; bases not matched to a gene: 5. This CDR3 has 13 residues. In germline, CDR1 is MNHEY, CDR2 SMNVEV (reference sequence). CDR3 DNA sequence: TGTGCCACCGGACAGGGGAAGACCGGGGAGCTGTTTTTT. This gives the protein CATGQGKTGELFF.

The CDR3 is CASSLSRPGGTGELFF. CDR3 DNA sequence: TGTGCCAGCAGTTTATCTCGACCGGGTGGCACCGGGGAGCTGTTTTTT. The genes are TRBV27 and TRBJ2-2; D unclear. CDR3 size: 16 residues. Between the trimmed V and J ends, which lost 0 bases and 4 bases, there was a span of 12 bases. Germline assignment: CDR1 MNHEY and CDR2 SMNVEV (reference sequence).

This chain uses TRBV7-9 with TRBJ1-2; 7 nucleotides agree with TRBD1. V lost 5 bases and J lost 3; bases outside the gene matches: 12. Germline V gene sequence: CDR1 SEHNR, CDR2 FQNEAQ (reference sequence). This CDR3 has 16 residues. CDR3 in DNA: TGTGCCAGCAGCCCCTTGAGAGGGGGCGCTGACTATGGCTACACCTTC. Translated: CASSPLRGGADYGYTF.

The V and J genes are TRBV29-1 and TRBJ2-1; D call uncertain. Between the trimmed V and J ends, which lost 0 bases and 4 bases, there was a span of 7 bases. In germline, CDR1 is SQVTM, CDR2 ANQGSEA. CDR3 length: 13 amino acids. The CDR3 here is CSVEDIAYNEQFF. The CDR3 nucleotides are TGCAGCGTTGAAGATATAGCTTACAATGAGCAGTTCTTC.

The chain is built from TRBV7-9 and TRBJ2-5; D is perhaps TRBD1 (7 bases). Judging by the DNA end, TRBJ2-7 fits better; the J call may be wrong. This CDR3 spans 15 amino acids. CDR1 is SEHNR, CDR2 FQNEAQ, per germline (reference sequence). The CDR3 sequence is CASSLMGGQVYEQYF. The CDR3 DNA reads as TGTGCCAGCAGCTTAATGGGAGGACAGGTCTACGAGCAGTACTTC.

V usage is TRBV6-1 and J usage is TRBJ2-1; D gene unclear. This CDR3 has 13 residues. Trimming stripped 6 bases from V and 5 bases from J, with 11 bases between. Germline assignment: CDR1 MNHNS and CDR2 SASEGT. CDR3 in amino acids: CASRVQRNNEQFF. The CDR3 DNA follows: TGTGCCAGCAGGGTACAGAGAAACAATGAGCAGTTCTTC.

The chain employs TRBV6-5 and TRBJ1-1; D gene unclear. Between the trimmed V and J ends, which lost 6 bases and 1 base, there was a span of 9 bases. The CDR3 contains 13 residues. CDR1 and CDR2 from the germline V gene are MNHEY and SVGAGI. The CDR3 coding sequence is TGTGCCAGCAGCCGGGAGCAGAACACTGAAGCTTTCTTT. This gives the protein CASSREQNTEAFF.

The chain is built from TRBV4-1 and TRBJ2-1; TRBD2 is a possible D gene (6 bases). Germline CDR1 is MGHRA and CDR2 is YSYEKL. The CDR3 runs to 16 residues. V lost 3 bases and J 6 bases, leaving 18 bases between the germline ends. The CDR3 loop reads CASSQGLALGGNEQFF. The CDR3 nucleotides read TGCGCCAGCAGCCAGGGTCTAGCGCTCGGGGGCAATGAGCAGTTCTTC.

This clone was seen a single time. The J gene is TRBJ1-5, the V gene TRBV6-1; D is uncertain. Germline V lookup: CDR1 MNHNS, CDR2 SASEGT. V was cut by 7 bases and J by 1 base, with 8 bases left in between. The CDR3 loop spans 13 amino acids. The DNA of the CDR3 is TGTGCCAGCAATCCCCAGAGCAATCAGCCCCAGCATTTT. Translated, it gives CASNPQSNQPQHF.

Of note for this clone: Other DNA sequences from this sample encode an identical CDR3 as well. The V gene is TRBV28, the J gene TRBJ1-1; 7 positions match TRBD1. V shed 4 bases, J shed 0 bases, and the junction held 2 bases outside the gene matches. The CDR3 has 14 amino acids. Germline assignment: CDR1 MDHEN and CDR2 SYDVKM. The CDR3 region is CASSSTGMNTEAFF. CDR3 coding DNA: TGTGCCAGCAGTTCGACAGGGATGAACACTGAAGCTTTCTTT.

J is TRBJ2-5 and V is TRBV2, with 11 bases matching TRBD1. The CDR3 spans 16 residues. Per germline, CDR1 SNHLY and CDR2 FYNNEI. V lost 4 bases to trimming and J lost 4 bases; unmatched junction nucleotides: 8. CDR3 DNA sequence: TGTGCCAGCAGTGCAACCGGGACAGGGGGGGGAGAGACCCAGTACTTC. Protein sequence: CASSATGTGGGETQYF.